The 18 T cell receptor beta chains in this list originate from one sample, sequenced in a study of cytotoxic CD8 clonotypes in ibrutinib-treated CLL. Generated by immunoSEQ multiplex PCR, the TCRdb table keeps only in-frame clones and is missing some. Seen here are 150,000 to 250,000 clones, roughly 72% observed once, and the top ten hold roughly 13%. Sequencing used PBMCs, obtained after 24 months of ibrutinib treatment. These receptors all come from a human donor with chronic lymphocytic leukemia.

About this clone itself: This CDR3 is also generated by other DNA sequences in the sample. The genes are TRBV4-3 and TRBJ1-5, with a possible D match to TRBD1 (5 bases). The CDR3 covers 13 residues. Germline V gene lookup returns CDR1 LGHNA and CDR2 YSLEER. V lost 0 bases to trimming and J lost 7 bases, with 7 bases between them. The CDR3 DNA sequence: TGCGCCAGCAGCCAAGACAGGGTACAGCCCCAGCATTTT. Protein sequence: CASSQDRVQPQHF.

This chain links TRBV11-2 with TRBJ2-7; tentatively, D is TRBD1 (6 bases). CDR3 size: 15 residues. The ends were cut back, 3 bases at V and 3 bases at J, with 15 bases in the middle. Germline V gene lookup returns CDR1 SGHAT and CDR2 FQNNGV. As DNA, the CDR3 is TGTGCCAGCAGCTTTGACGGGACACGGAACTACGAGCAGTACTTC. Translation: CASSFDGTRNYEQYF. The full variable domain, rest sourced from reference TRBV11-2 and TRBJ2-7, is EAGVAQSPRYKIIEKRQSVAFWCNPISGHATLYWYQQILGQGPKLLIQFQNNGVVDDSQLPKDRFSAERLKGVDSTLKIQPAKLEDSAVYLCASSFDGTRNYEQYFGPGTRLTVT.

This chain connects TRBV18 to TRBJ2-7, with no clear D. Trimming pared 2 bases from V and 4 bases from J, leaving 9 bases between. The CDR3 is made up of 13 amino acids. Germline lookup yields CDR1 KGHSH and CDR2 LQKENI. Written as DNA, the CDR3 is TGTGCCAGCTCACCAATGGGCAGGTACGAGCAGTACTTC. Its translation is CASSPMGRYEQYF.

This clone was seen a few times. The V and J genes are TRBV5-1 and TRBJ2-7, with a possible D match to TRBD2 (6 bases). From germline, CDR1 is SGHRS and CDR2 YFSETQ. The CDR3 extends over 13 amino acids. V was trimmed by 1 base and J by 3 bases, leaving 8 bases between them. The CDR3 protein is CASSLQGGYEQYF. The CDR3 DNA follows: TGCGCCAGCAGCTTGCAGGGAGGCTACGAGCAGTACTTC.

This clone was detected once. This sequence joins TRBV7-2 and TRBJ2-7; D is unclear. The V and J ends lost 5 bases and 2 bases respectively, with 10 bases between them. The CDR3 loop spans 13 amino acids. Germline CDR1 and CDR2: SGHTA and FQGNSA. CDR3 DNA sequence: TGTGCCAGCAGCCCACAGCTAACCTACGAGCAGTACTTC. Protein sequence: CASSPQLTYEQYF.

V usage is TRBV30 and J usage is TRBJ1-4; unclear D gene. Trimming took off 1 base at V and 3 bases at J, with 6 bases between the two ends. Germline V lookup: CDR1 GTSNPN, CDR2 SVGIG (reference sequence). This CDR3 is built from 13 residues. The CDR3 reads CAWSGASNEKLFF. CDR3 DNA sequence: TGTGCCTGGAGTGGTGCTTCTAATGAAAAACTGTTTTTT. Combining the CDR3 with reference TRBV30 and TRBJ1-4 gives the whole variable domain SQTIHQWPATLVQPVGSPLSLECTVEGTSNPNLYWYRQAAGRGLQLLFYSVGIGQISSEVPQNLSASRPQDRQFILSSKKLLLSDSGFYLCAWSGASNEKLFFGSGTQLSVL.

V gene TRBV5-1 combines with J gene TRBJ2-5; no definite D call. The CDR3 has 13 residues. The V gene's germline CDR1 is SGHRS and CDR2 YFSETQ. V was trimmed by 4 bases and J by 4 bases, leaving 11 bases between them. The CDR3, as DNA: TGCGCCAGCAGCGTTCGGAGTATAGAGACCCAGTACTTC. This encodes CASSVRSIETQYF.

The chain is built from TRBV19 and TRBJ1-1; no definite D call. This CDR3 has 13 residues. Per germline, CDR1 LNHDA and CDR2 SQIVND (reference sequence). Deletions cut 4 bases from V and 4 bases from J, with 10 bases between. For the CDR3, the DNA is TGTGCCAGTAGTAGGAGACATGCCACTGAAGCTTTCTTT. Protein sequence: CASSRRHATEAFF.

This clone was observed a handful of times. This chain uses TRBV5-6 with TRBJ1-5; D not resolved. The V gene's germline CDR1 is SGHDT and CDR2 YYEEEE. This CDR3 has 13 amino acids. Trimming cost V 5 bases and J 4 bases, with 10 bases left between them. CDR3 DNA: TGTGCCAGCAGTCTCGGCCCGAATCAGCCCCAGCATTTT. This codes for CASSLGPNQPQHF.

CDR3 amino acids: CASSFGQVESVEQYF. The CDR3 nucleotides are TGCGCCAGCAGCTTCGGACAGGTTGAATCCGTCGAGCAGTACTTC. The rearrangement uses TRBV5-1 and TRBJ2-7, with 7 bases fitting TRBD1. Germline V gene data show CDR1 as SGHRS and CDR2 as YFSETQ. The trim removed 2 bases at V and 6 bases at J, leaving 11 bases unmatched. This CDR3 comprises 15 residues. The whole variable domain, remainder taken from reference TRBV5-1 and TRBJ2-7, is KAGVTQTPRYLIKTRGQQVTLSCSPISGHRSVSWYQQTPGQGLQFLFEYFSETQRNKGNFPGRFSGRQFSNSRSEMNVSTLELGDSALYLCASSFGQVESVEQYFGPGTRLTVT.

The chain combines TRBV5-1 with TRBJ1-2; D unresolved. The germline V gene encodes CDR1 SGHRS and CDR2 YFSETQ. This CDR3 spans 15 amino acids. V shed 4 bases and J shed 3 bases, with 16 bases lying between them. This chain's CDR3 is CASSPGPPGDYGYTF. Here the CDR3 DNA reads TGCGCCAGCAGCCCCGGGCCCCCCGGGGACTATGGCTACACCTTC. Looking up the rest from reference TRBV5-1 and TRBJ1-2 gives the full variable domain: KAGVTQTPRYLIKTRGQQVTLSCSPISGHRSVSWYQQTPGQGLQFLFEYFSETQRNKGNFPGRFSGRQFSNSRSEMNVSTLELGDSALYLCASSPGPPGDYGYTFGSGTRLTVV.

The CDR3 sequence is CATSRGRIIENTEAFF. The DNA for the CDR3 is TGTGCCACCAGCAGAGGGCGGATCATAGAGAACACTGAAGCTTTCTTT. V usage is TRBV15 and J usage is TRBJ1-1, with D uncertain. Trimming cost V 1 base and J 1 base, with 13 bases left between them. CDR3 length equals 16 residues. Looked up from germline, CDR1 is LNHNV and CDR2 is YYDKDF (reference sequence).

This sequence joins TRBV5-1 and TRBJ2-1; D gene ambiguous. CDR1 and CDR2 from the germline V gene are SGHRS and YFSETQ. The length of the CDR3 is 14 residues. V was clipped by 1 base and J by 0 bases, with 5 bases between them. CDR3 in DNA: TGCGCCAGCAGCTTGTCGAGCTCCTACAATGAGCAGTTCTTC. This gives the protein CASSLSSSYNEQFF.

The chain recombines TRBV28 with TRBJ1-4; D call uncertain. Per the germline V gene, CDR1 is MDHEN and CDR2 is SYDVKM. With 4 bases removed from V and 5 bases from J, the gap between germline ends came to 11 bases. This CDR3 comprises 14 residues. CDR3 DNA: TGTGCCAGCAGTTCACCGGGTTCAAATGAAAAACTGTTTTTT. Amino acid sequence: CASSSPGSNEKLFF.

This clone was counted once. J is TRBJ1-2 and V is TRBV4-3; 7 bases line up with TRBD1. Germline values: CDR1 LGHNA, CDR2 YSLEER. Trimming took 0 bases from V and 12 from J; bases not matched to a gene: 16. The CDR3 consists of 16 residues. The CDR3 DNA sequence: TGCGCCAGCAGCCAAGATTTGGGCGACAGGGTGGACCAAAACACCTTC. It yields the protein CASSQDLGDRVDQNTF.

In its sample, this clone is hyperexpanded (1% or more). The rearrangement uses TRBV30 and TRBJ1-1; possible D gene TRBD1, 5 bases. CDR3 size: 13 residues. Germline CDR1 and CDR2: GTSNPN and SVGIG (reference sequence). Trimming stripped 3 bases from V and 5 bases from J, with 13 bases between. The CDR3 sequence is CAWREKGWTEAFF. CDR3 nucleotide sequence: TGTGCCTGGAGGGAGAAGGGGTGGACTGAAGCTTTCTTT.

This rearrangement joins TRBV30 to TRBJ2-3; D gene ambiguous. CDR1 is GTSNPN and CDR2 is SVGIG in the germline V gene (reference sequence). V gave up 0 bases and J gave up 8 bases, with 6 bases separating them. CDR3 length equals 11 residues. The CDR3 DNA reads as TGTGCCTGGAGTGTACTTATTACGCAGTATTTT. Translating gives CAWSVLITQYF.

The rearrangement links TRBV4-1 to TRBJ2-7; D is uncertain. The CDR3 extends over 17 amino acids. Looked up from germline, CDR1 is MGHRA and CDR2 is YSYEKL. Trimming left V 4 bases short and J 0 bases short, with 19 bases between. The CDR3 sequence: CASSRPEKLKASYEQYF. The CDR3 DNA is TGCGCCAGCAGCCGGCCAGAGAAGCTTAAGGCCTCCTACGAGCAGTACTTC.